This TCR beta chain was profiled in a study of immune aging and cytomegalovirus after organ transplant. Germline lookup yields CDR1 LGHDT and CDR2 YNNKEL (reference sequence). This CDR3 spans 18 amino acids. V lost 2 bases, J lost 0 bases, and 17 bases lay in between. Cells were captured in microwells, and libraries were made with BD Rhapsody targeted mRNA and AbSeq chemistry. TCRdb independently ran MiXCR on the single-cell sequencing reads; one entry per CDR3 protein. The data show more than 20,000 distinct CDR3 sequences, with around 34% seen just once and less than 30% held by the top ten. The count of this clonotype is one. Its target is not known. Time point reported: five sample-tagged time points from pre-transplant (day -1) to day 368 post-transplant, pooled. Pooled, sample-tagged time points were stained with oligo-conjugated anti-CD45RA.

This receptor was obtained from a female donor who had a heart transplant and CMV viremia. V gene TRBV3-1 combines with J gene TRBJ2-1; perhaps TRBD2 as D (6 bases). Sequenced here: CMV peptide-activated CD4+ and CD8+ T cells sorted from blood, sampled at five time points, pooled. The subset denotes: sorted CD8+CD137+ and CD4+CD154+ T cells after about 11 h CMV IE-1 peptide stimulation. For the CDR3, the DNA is TGTGCCAGCAGCCAATATGGGGGGTTCAGTAGCTCCTACAATGAGCAGTTCTTC. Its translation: CASSQYGGFSSSYNEQFF.